Each of the 19 T cell receptor beta chains below was sequenced from the same sample in a study of shared clonotypes between healthy human individuals. The protocol was immunoSEQ multiplex PCR, while the TCRdb copy is restricted to in-frame clones and leaves out a portion. The repertoire holds around 2.1 million clones, with 85% to 95% as singletons. Naive CD8 cells, CD45RO-negative and positively selected for CCR7, excluded terminally differentiated effector memory CD45RA+ cells. The sequenced sample was naive CD8+ T cells from PBMCs. These receptors originate from a young man in good health. Some clones in this sample may be carry-over from other donors' samples.

This chain connects TRBV5-1 to TRBJ2-5; D not certain. Germline V CDR1 and CDR2: SGHRS, YFSETQ. The CDR3 runs 15 residues. V gave up 4 bases and J gave up 2 bases, with 15 bases separating them. Here the CDR3 DNA reads TGCGCCAGCAGCCCCCTGAGTACGCCTCAAGAGACCCAGTACTTC. This sequence encodes CASSPLSTPQETQYF.

The chain couples TRBV5-1 to TRBJ2-3; D gene uncertain. The CDR3 spans 14 residues. V was trimmed by 2 bases and J by 4 bases, leaving 11 bases between them. Germline V lookup: CDR1 SGHRS, CDR2 YFSETQ. The CDR3 DNA follows: TGCGCCAGCAGCTTAAGATCCGGAGCAGATACGCAGTATTTT. This sequence encodes CASSLRSGADTQYF.

The V gene is TRBV4-2, the J gene TRBJ2-7, with 10 nucleotides matching TRBD2. J gave up 3 bases and V 2 bases, and 1 base lay outside the gene matches. The CDR3 loop spans 14 amino acids. The germline gives CDR1 LGHNA, CDR2 YNFKEQ. CDR3: CASSQPSGSYEQYF. The CDR3 DNA reads as TGTGCCAGCAGCCAACCTAGCGGGAGCTACGAGCAGTACTTC.

The chain couples TRBV7-6 to TRBJ2-7; weak D call: TRBD1 (6 bases). CDR3 length: 13 amino acids. V shed 5 bases and J shed 5 bases, with 13 bases lying between them. The germline V gene has CDR1 SGHVS and CDR2 FNYEAQ. The CDR3 sequence is CASSAGQIHEQYF. The CDR3 nucleotides are TGTGCCAGCAGCGCCGGACAGATCCACGAGCAGTACTTC. The whole variable domain, filled in from reference TRBV7-6 and TRBJ2-7, reads GAGVSQSPRYKVTKRGQDVALRCDPISGHVSLYWYRQALGQGPEFLTYFNYEAQQDKSGLPNDRFSAERPEGSISTLTIQRTEQRDSAMYRCASSAGQIHEQYFGPGTRLTVT.

J is TRBJ2-1 and V is TRBV28; TRBD1 matches 10 bases. After removal of 3 bases from V and 9 bases from J, the junction contained 2 bases not matched to a gene. Germline assignment: CDR1 MDHEN and CDR2 SYDVKM. The CDR3 loop spans 13 amino acids. The CDR3 loop is CASSLDRGGEQFF. The CDR3 nucleotides are TGTGCCAGCAGTTTGGACAGGGGGGGTGAGCAGTTCTTC.

The chain carries TRBV29-1 and TRBJ2-1, with 10 nucleotides matching TRBD2. Germline V lookup: CDR1 SQVTM, CDR2 ANQGSEA. V lost 7 bases and J lost 8; bases outside the gene matches: 14. The CDR3 has 15 residues. Here the CDR3 reads CSAPRLAGFSDEQFF. The CDR3 bases are TGCAGCGCACCCAGACTAGCGGGCTTCTCGGATGAGCAGTTCTTC.

The CDR3 here is CASSLGGPPIEQYF. CDR3 in DNA: TGTGCCAGCAGTTTAGGGGGGCCTCCGATCGAGCAGTACTTC. J is TRBJ2-7 and V is TRBV27; possibly TRBD1 or TRBD2 for D (6 bases each). From germline, CDR1 is MNHEY and CDR2 SMNVEV (reference sequence). This CDR3 spans 14 amino acids. Trimming took 2 bases from V and 6 from J, leaving 14 bases between them.

J is TRBJ2-3 and V is TRBV27; 8 positions agree with TRBD2. J was trimmed by 0 bases and V by 0 bases; bases with no gene match: 5. The CDR3 has 17 amino acids. Germline assignment: CDR1 MNHEY and CDR2 SMNVEV (reference sequence). CDR3 protein: CASSLSPPSGSTDTQYF. The CDR3 DNA reads TGTGCCAGCAGTTTATCCCCGCCTAGCGGGAGCACAGATACGCAGTATTTT.

V usage is TRBV7-2 and J usage is TRBJ2-7, with 10 bases that match TRBD2. The J segment lost 3 bases and the V segment lost 1 base, leaving 6 bases of the junction unmatched. The CDR3 totals 16 residues. Germline V lookup: CDR1 SGHTA, CDR2 FQGNSA. In DNA, the CDR3 is TGTGCCAGCAGCTTAGTCGGTAGCGGGAGGTTCTACGAGCAGTACTTC. It encodes CASSLVGSGRFYEQYF.

The chain recombines TRBV7-9 with TRBJ1-2; D not resolved. Trimming stripped 3 bases from V and 3 bases from J, with 11 bases between. This CDR3 has 14 amino acids. The germline CDR1 and CDR2 sequences are SEHNR and FQNEAQ (reference sequence). The CDR3 loop reads CASSFPNTDYGYTF. The DNA for the CDR3 is TGTGCCAGCAGCTTCCCAAACACCGACTATGGCTACACCTTC.

The CDR3 reads CAWSVLGPASYNSPLHF. As DNA, the CDR3 is TGTGCCTGGAGTGTACTGGGCCCCGCTTCCTATAATTCACCCCTCCACTTT. The chain combines TRBV30 with TRBJ1-6; D ambiguous. The ends were cut back, 0 bases at V and 1 base at J, with 13 bases in the middle. This CDR3 has 17 residues. Germline assignment: CDR1 GTSNPN and CDR2 SVGIG (reference sequence).

The rearrangement joins TRBV11-2 to TRBJ2-1; the match to TRBD2 covers 9 bases. Germline lookup yields CDR1 SGHAT and CDR2 FQNNGV. After removal of 3 bases from V and 7 bases from J, the junction contained 4 bases not matched to a gene. There are 14 residues in the CDR3. In DNA form, the CDR3 reads TGTGCCAGCAGCTTCCCCCTAGCGGGAAATGAGCAGTTCTTC. It encodes CASSFPLAGNEQFF. Full variable domain (rest looked up from reference TRBV11-2 and TRBJ2-1): EAGVAQSPRYKIIEKRQSVAFWCNPISGHATLYWYQQILGQGPKLLIQFQNNGVVDDSQLPKDRFSAERLKGVDSTLKIQPAKLEDSAVYLCASSFPLAGNEQFFGPGTRLTVL.

The rearrangement uses TRBV27 and TRBJ2-7; the D is unclear. The germline V gene encodes CDR1 MNHEY and CDR2 SMNVEV (reference sequence). Trimming took 5 bases from V and 6 from J, leaving 11 bases between them. The CDR3 is 12 amino acids. The DNA of the CDR3 is TGTGCCAGCAGTGGTACCGGGTCCGAGCAGTACTTC. Protein: CASSGTGSEQYF.

Worth noting for this clone: Other nucleotide sequences in the sample specify the same CDR3. J is TRBJ1-1 and V is TRBV9, with unresolved D. The germline gives CDR1 SGDLS, CDR2 YYNGEE. The ends were cut back, 0 bases at V and 2 bases at J, with 8 bases in the middle. The CDR3 loop spans 14 amino acids. CDR3 sequence: CASSVERENTEAFF. CDR3 nucleotides: TGTGCCAGCAGCGTAGAAAGGGAAAACACTGAAGCTTTCTTT.

Concerning this clone itself: This CDR3 is also generated by other DNA sequences in the sample. The chain is built from TRBV25-1 and TRBJ2-7; 7 nucleotides line up with TRBD2. Germline CDR1 reads MGHDK; CDR2 reads SYGVNS. The CDR3 is 14 residues long. Losses at the gene ends were 1 base for V and 3 bases for J; bases not matched to a gene: 3. Written as DNA, the CDR3 is TGTGCCAGCAGTGAATCGGGGAGGGGCTACGAGCAGTACTTC. The encoded protein is CASSESGRGYEQYF.

The rearrangement joins TRBV4-3 to TRBJ2-4; D may be TRBD1 or TRBD2 (5 bases each). CDR1 is LGHNA, CDR2 YSLEER, per germline. CDR3 size: 15 residues. V was pared by 4 bases and J by 7 bases, with 17 bases between. CDR3 region: CASSPGTGSGNIQYF. Here the CDR3 DNA reads TGCGCCAGCAGCCCTGGGACGGGGTCCGGGAACATTCAGTACTTC.

This clone has just a few counts. This chain connects TRBV4-1 to TRBJ2-2; D remains unclear. Trimming stripped 4 bases from V and 6 bases from J, with 12 bases between. Per germline, CDR1 MGHRA and CDR2 YSYEKL. The CDR3 extends over 14 amino acids. CDR3 bases: TGCGCCAGCAGCCCACTGCTTGATCCCGGGGAGCTGTTTTTT. Translation gives CASSPLLDPGELFF.

The table lists this clone with a few counts. The genes are TRBV11-2 and TRBJ1-1; no clear D. With 6 bases removed from V and 1 base from J, the gap between germline ends came to 18 bases. The CDR3 runs to 16 residues. Germline values: CDR1 SGHAT, CDR2 FQNNGV. The CDR3 sequence: CASSPMGPITNTEAFF. DNA of the CDR3: TGTGCCAGCAGTCCAATGGGCCCAATTACGAACACTGAAGCTTTCTTT.

The chain employs TRBV7-6 and TRBJ2-5; 10 nucleotides align to TRBD1. This CDR3 spans 14 amino acids. The trim removed 5 bases at V and 2 bases at J, leaving 2 bases unmatched. Germline V gives CDR1 SGHVS, CDR2 FNYEAQ. The CDR3 here is CASSTGQGQETQYF. The DNA for the CDR3 is TGTGCCAGCAGCACGGGACAGGGGCAAGAGACCCAGTACTTC.